This T cell receptor (beta chain) stems from a study of blood T cells in healthy people across ages. Study-wide background: Template switching caught about one barcoded beta molecule for each two T cells.

Broader study findings: Unsorted PBMCs blocked a conclusive comparison of naive and antigen-experienced cells.

Then a second PCR, running roughly 6 to 11 cycles, was carried out with a sample-barcoded 5' primer and a J-beta primer mix. Using its own MiXCR run on the 5' RACE reads, TCRdb lists one record per CDR3 protein. The sample carries 1,500,000 or so distinct CDR3 sequences, under 55% recorded once. In the case of this clonotype: The antigen is not known.

Per sample, at least 6 micrograms of total RNA were extracted. Germline CDR1 and CDR2: SGHTA and FQGTGA. V gave up 1 base and J gave up 5 bases, with 8 bases separating them. The CDR3 sequence is 13 residues long. This TCR was recovered from a woman aged 18-30 years in good health. The sample was blood. V and J are TRBV7-3 and TRBJ2-5; D unresolved. The CDR3 DNA reads as TGTGCCAGCAGCTTAAGTGCTGAGGAGACCCAGTACTTC. Amino acid sequence: CASSLSAEETQYF.